The 3 T cell receptor beta chains in this list originate from one sample, sequenced in a study of cytomegalovirus exposure and HLA in healthy donors. PCR used 60 Vbeta primers and 13 Jbeta primers. The table came from immunoSEQ multiplex PCR; TCRdb's copy has only in-frame clones and leaves some out. The data contain some 90,000 clones, approximately 81% of them seen just once; the ten biggest clones take up approximately 4%. Sample: PBMCs. The receptors originated from a woman in her 70s in good health and CMV-seropositive.

The V and J genes are TRBV10-3 and TRBJ1-1; TRBD1 agrees at 7 bases. CDR1 and CDR2 from the germline V gene are ENHRY and SYGVKD. V was clipped by 6 bases and J by 3 bases; unmatched bases: 10. The CDR3 totals 15 residues. Here the CDR3 DNA reads TGTGCCATCAGAAATTCACAGGGGATAGACACTGAAGCTTTCTTT. This codes for CAIRNSQGIDTEAFF.

This clone was seen only a few times. This sequence joins TRBV7-3 and TRBJ2-2, with D possibly TRBD2 on 6 matching bases. Trimming took off 2 bases at V and 1 base at J, with 20 bases between the two ends. The CDR3 contains 19 residues. Per germline, CDR1 SGHTA and CDR2 FQGTGA. The CDR3 spells CASSLVAGAGTLNTGELFF. CDR3 in DNA: TGTGCCAGCAGCTTAGTCGCCGGGGCTGGGACTCTGAACACCGGGGAGCTGTTTTTT.

The chain carries TRBV28 and TRBJ2-3, with D tentatively TRBD2 (6 bases). The CDR3 sequence is 17 residues long. In germline, CDR1 is MDHEN, CDR2 SYDVKM. V was cut by 6 bases and J by 0 bases, with 19 bases left in between. CDR3 nucleotide sequence: TGTGCCAGCAGCCCCACGCGGGGACGGGAAAGCACAGATACGCAGTATTTT. Amino acids: CASSPTRGRESTDTQYF.